This entry lists 11 T cell receptor beta chains sequenced from one sample in a study of T-cell reconstitution after alpha-beta-depleted transplantation in children. This sample's TCRbeta library carried unique molecular identifier barcodes. From the PCR reads, TCRdb called clonotypes with MiXCR, one entry per CDR3 protein. This sample yields about 440,000 distinct CDR3 sequences, of which approximately 41% are seen a single time; under 35% belongs to the top ten. Sequencing used PBMCs, obtained before TCRalphabeta/CD19-depleted stem cell transplant. Receptor source: a girl aged 2 to 9 with aplastic anemia, due to receive a stem cell transplant.

The V and J genes are TRBV10-3 and TRBJ2-3, with 7 bases matching TRBD2. This CDR3 comprises 15 residues. CDR1 is ENHRY and CDR2 is SYGVKD in the germline V gene. V dropped 10 bases and J dropped 1; count of bases not matched to a gene: 11. In nucleotides, the CDR3 is TGTGCCAGCGGTAGGGGAGGGATCGGCACAGATACGCAGTATTTT. Protein: CASGRGGIGTDTQYF.

This clonotype has only a few counts. This chain links TRBV21-1 with TRBJ2-7. TRBV21-1 is shown as a pseudogene. The CDR3 totals 13 residues. The CDR3 loop is CASSKWFTYEQYF. CDR3 nucleotide sequence: TGTGCCAGCAGCAAGTGGTTTACCTACGAGCAGTACTTC.

This chain uses TRBV6-1 with TRBJ2-1, with D perhaps given as TRBD1 or TRBD2 (6 bases each). Germline CDR1 MNHNS, CDR2 SASEGT. V was cut by 6 bases and J by 6 bases, with 21 bases left in between. This CDR3 contains 16 residues. DNA for the CDR3: TGTGCCAGCAGATCCGGGGGCCCCTTAGGCCTCAATGAGCAGTTCTTC. This encodes CASRSGGPLGLNEQFF.

In its sample, this clonotype was seen once. The chain couples TRBV19 to TRBJ2-5; the D is unclear. Trimming pared 4 bases from V and 4 bases from J, leaving 10 bases between. The CDR3 runs to 13 residues. In germline, CDR1 is LNHDA, CDR2 SQIVND (reference sequence). The CDR3 sequence is CASSTGRRETQYF. For the CDR3, the DNA is TGTGCCAGTAGTACAGGCAGACGAGAGACCCAGTACTTC. The full variable domain, with the rest looked up from reference TRBV19 and TRBJ2-5, is DGGITQSPKYLFRKEGQNVTLSCEQNLNHDAMYWYRQDPGQGLRLIYYSQIVNDFQKGDIAEGYSVSREKKESFPLTVTSAQKNPTAFYLCASSTGRRETQYFGPGTRLLVL.

This clonotype was observed a few times. A read error may explain this, as a much larger clone is one base away. The V call is TRBV13, the J call TRBJ2-1, with 8 bases that match TRBD2. The germline V gene encodes CDR1 PRHDT and CDR2 FYEKMQ (reference sequence). The V gene end was trimmed by 5 bases and the J gene end by 2 bases; junction bases not matched to a gene: 8. The CDR3 sequence is 16 residues long. CDR3 DNA: TGTGCCAGCAGCCCTGACGCGACTAGCGCCTACAATGAGCAGTTCTTC. It codes for CASSPDATSAYNEQFF.

This clonotype was observed many times. V and J are TRBV20-1 and TRBJ2-3; 7 positions agree with TRBD2. Germline-derived CDR1 and CDR2 are DFQATT and SNEGSKA (reference sequence). Trimming at V came to 3 bases and at J to 4 bases, leaving 7 bases not matched to a gene. This CDR3 comprises 14 residues. CDR3 DNA: TGCAGTGCTAGTCGCGGGAGCGGGGCAGATACGCAGTATTTT. This sequence encodes CSASRGSGADTQYF.

This chain connects TRBV15 to TRBJ1-4; TRBD1 aligns across 7 bases. Germline V gene sequence: CDR1 LNHNV, CDR2 YYDKDF (reference sequence). The CDR3 is made up of 14 amino acids. V was clipped by 5 bases and J by 7 bases; unmatched bases: 7. CDR3 sequence reads: CATSPSRGREKLFF. The DNA for the CDR3 is TGTGCCACCAGCCCCTCAAGGGGGCGTGAAAAACTGTTTTTT.

The chain recombines TRBV20-1 with TRBJ2-1; 13 nucleotides line up with TRBD2. Germline V gives CDR1 DFQATT, CDR2 SNEGSKA (reference sequence). The CDR3 is made up of 16 amino acids. V lost 6 bases to trimming and J lost 2 bases; unmatched junction nucleotides: 7. For the CDR3, the DNA is TGCAGTGCCAGGACTAGCGGGGGTTACACCTACAATGAGCAGTTCTTC. Translated, it gives CSARTSGGYTYNEQFF.

This clonotype was counted a few times. The V gene is TRBV25-1, the J gene TRBJ1-1; unclear D gene. Germline CDR1 MGHDK, CDR2 SYGVNS. The CDR3 is 12 amino acids. The V gene lost 4 bases and the J gene lost 4 bases, with 7 bases spanning the gap. This CDR3 is CASSGHGTEAFF. The CDR3 DNA follows: TGTGCCAGCAGTGGACACGGCACTGAAGCTTTCTTT.

The V gene is TRBV20-1, the J gene TRBJ2-1; the D call may be TRBD1 or TRBD2 (7 bases each). The V end was cut by 2 bases, the J end by 15 bases, with 20 bases between. The CDR3 sequence is 13 residues long. The germline gives CDR1 DFQATT, CDR2 SNEGSKA (reference sequence). Here the CDR3 DNA reads TGCAGTGCTAGATCTGGGGCCACAGGGGAGGGGTTCTTC. It specifies CSARSGATGEGFF.

This clonotype was counted a few times. The J gene is TRBJ2-1, the V gene TRBV6-2 or TRBV6-3; D unresolved. Germline loops: CDR1 MNHEY, CDR2 SVGEGT. This CDR3 contains 12 residues. Trimming took 6 bases from V and 7 from J, leaving 10 bases between them. The CDR3 region has the DNA TGTGCCAGCAGCCGCGAGACAAATGAGCAGTTCTTC. Protein: CASSRETNEQFF.